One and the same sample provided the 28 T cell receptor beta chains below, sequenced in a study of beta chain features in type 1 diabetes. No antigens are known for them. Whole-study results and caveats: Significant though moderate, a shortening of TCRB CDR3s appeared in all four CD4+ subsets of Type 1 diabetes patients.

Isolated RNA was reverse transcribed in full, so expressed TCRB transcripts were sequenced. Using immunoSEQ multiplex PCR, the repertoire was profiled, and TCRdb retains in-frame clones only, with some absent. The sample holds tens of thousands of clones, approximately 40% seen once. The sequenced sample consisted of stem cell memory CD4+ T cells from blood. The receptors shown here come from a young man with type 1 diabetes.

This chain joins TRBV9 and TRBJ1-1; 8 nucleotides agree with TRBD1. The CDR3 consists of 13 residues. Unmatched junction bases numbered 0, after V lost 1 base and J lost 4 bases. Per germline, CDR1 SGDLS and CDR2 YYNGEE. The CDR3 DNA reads TGTGCCAGCAGCGTAACAGGGGGCACTGAAGCTTTCTTT. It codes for CASSVTGGTEAFF.

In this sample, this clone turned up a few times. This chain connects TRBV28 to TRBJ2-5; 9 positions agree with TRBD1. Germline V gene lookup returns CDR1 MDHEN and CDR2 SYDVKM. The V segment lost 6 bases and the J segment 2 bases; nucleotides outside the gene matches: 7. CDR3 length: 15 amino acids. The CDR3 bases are TGTGCCAGCAGCCCCTGGGACAGGGAACAAGAGACCCAGTACTTC. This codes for CASSPWDREQETQYF.

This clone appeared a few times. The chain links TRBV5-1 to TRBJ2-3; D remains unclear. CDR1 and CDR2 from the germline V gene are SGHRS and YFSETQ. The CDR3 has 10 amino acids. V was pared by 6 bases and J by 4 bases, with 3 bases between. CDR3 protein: CASTADTQYF. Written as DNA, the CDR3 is TGCGCCAGCACCGCAGATACGCAGTATTTT.

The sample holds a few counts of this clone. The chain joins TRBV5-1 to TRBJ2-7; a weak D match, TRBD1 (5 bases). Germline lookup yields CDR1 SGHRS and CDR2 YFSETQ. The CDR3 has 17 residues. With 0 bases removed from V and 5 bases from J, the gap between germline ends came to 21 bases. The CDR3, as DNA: TGCGCCAGCAGCTTGGGAACGGCAGGGATCCTGTCCGACGAGCAGTACTTC. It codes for CASSLGTAGILSDEQYF. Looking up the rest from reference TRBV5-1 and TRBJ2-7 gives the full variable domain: KAGVTQTPRYLIKTRGQQVTLSCSPISGHRSVSWYQQTPGQGLQFLFEYFSETQRNKGNFPGRFSGRQFSNSRSEMNVSTLELGDSALYLCASSLGTAGILSDEQYFGPGTRLTVT.

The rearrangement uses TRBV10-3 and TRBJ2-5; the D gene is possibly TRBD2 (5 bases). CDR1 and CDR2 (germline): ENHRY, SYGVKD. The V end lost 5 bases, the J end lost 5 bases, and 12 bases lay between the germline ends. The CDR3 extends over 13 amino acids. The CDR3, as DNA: TGTGCCATCAGTCCGGGGATTATGGAGACCCAGTACTTC. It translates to CAISPGIMETQYF.

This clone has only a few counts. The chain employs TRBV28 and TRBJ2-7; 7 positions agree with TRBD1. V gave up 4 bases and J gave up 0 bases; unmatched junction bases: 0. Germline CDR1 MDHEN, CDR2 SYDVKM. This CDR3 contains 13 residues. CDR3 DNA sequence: TGTGCCAGCAGTTCAGGGGGCTCCTACGAGCAGTACTTC. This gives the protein CASSSGGSYEQYF.

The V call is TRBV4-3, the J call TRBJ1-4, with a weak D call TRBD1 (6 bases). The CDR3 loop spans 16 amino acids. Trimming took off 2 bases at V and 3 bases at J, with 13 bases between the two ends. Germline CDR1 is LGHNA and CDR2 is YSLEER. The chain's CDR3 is CASSQSGEQSNEKLFF. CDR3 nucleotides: TGCGCCAGCAGCCAATCAGGGGAGCAATCTAATGAAAAACTGTTTTTT.

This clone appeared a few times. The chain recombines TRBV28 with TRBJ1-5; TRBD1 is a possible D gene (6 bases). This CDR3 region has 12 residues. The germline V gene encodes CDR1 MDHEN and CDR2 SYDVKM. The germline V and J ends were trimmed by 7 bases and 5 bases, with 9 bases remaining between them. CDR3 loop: CASNAGDQPQHF. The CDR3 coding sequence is TGTGCCAGCAACGCAGGGGATCAGCCCCAGCATTTT.

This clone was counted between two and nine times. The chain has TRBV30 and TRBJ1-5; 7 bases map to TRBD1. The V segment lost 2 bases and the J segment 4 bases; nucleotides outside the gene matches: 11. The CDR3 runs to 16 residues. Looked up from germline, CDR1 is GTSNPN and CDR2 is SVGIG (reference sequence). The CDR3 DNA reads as TGTGCCTGGAGTCCCCTGGGGCAGGGGGGAAATCAGCCCCAGCATTTT. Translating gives CAWSPLGQGGNQPQHF.

Here the CDR3 DNA reads TGTGCCAGCAGTTCCCGACTCGGACTAGCGGGATATAATGAGCAGTTCTTC. Its translation: CASSSRLGLAGYNEQFF. The chain combines TRBV28 with TRBJ2-1; 12 bases are shared with TRBD2. From germline, CDR1 is MDHEN and CDR2 SYDVKM. The CDR3 contains 17 residues. V was pared by 4 bases and J by 7 bases, with 11 bases of the junction left unmatched. The full variable domain, with the rest looked up from reference TRBV28 and TRBJ2-1, is DVKVTQSSRYLVKRTGEKVFLECVQDMDHENMFWYRQDPGLGLRLIYFSYDVKMKEKGDIPEGYSVSREKKERFSLILESASTNQTSMYLCASSSRLGLAGYNEQFFGPGTRLTVL.

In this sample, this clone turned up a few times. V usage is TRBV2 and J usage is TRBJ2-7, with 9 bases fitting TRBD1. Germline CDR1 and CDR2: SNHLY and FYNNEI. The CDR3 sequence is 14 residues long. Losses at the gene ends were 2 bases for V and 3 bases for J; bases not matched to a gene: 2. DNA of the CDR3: TGTGCCAGCAGTGAACTGGGACAGGGCTACGAGCAGTACTTC. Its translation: CASSELGQGYEQYF. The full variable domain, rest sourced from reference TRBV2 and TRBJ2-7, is EPEVTQTPSHQVTQMGQEVILRCVPISNHLYFYWYRQILGQKVEFLVSFYNNEISEKSEIFDDQFSVERPDGSNFTLKIRSTKLEDSAMYFCASSELGQGYEQYFGPGTRLTVT.

CDR3 nucleotide sequence: TGTGCCAGCAGCATGCGGGACGGTCGGATGAACACTGAAGCTTTCTTT. Protein: CASSMRDGRMNTEAFF. This chain uses TRBV11-2 with TRBJ1-1, with D maybe TRBD1 (5 bases). Germline CDR1 and CDR2: SGHAT and FQNNGV. V was clipped by 5 bases and J by 0 bases, with 16 bases between them. The CDR3 spans 16 residues.

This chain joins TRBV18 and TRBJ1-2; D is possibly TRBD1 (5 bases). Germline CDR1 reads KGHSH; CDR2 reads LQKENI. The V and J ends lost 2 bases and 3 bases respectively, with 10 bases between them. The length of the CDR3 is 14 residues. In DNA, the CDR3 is TGTGCCAGCTCACCAGGGGGAGGATACTATGGCTACACCTTC. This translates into CASSPGGGYYGYTF.

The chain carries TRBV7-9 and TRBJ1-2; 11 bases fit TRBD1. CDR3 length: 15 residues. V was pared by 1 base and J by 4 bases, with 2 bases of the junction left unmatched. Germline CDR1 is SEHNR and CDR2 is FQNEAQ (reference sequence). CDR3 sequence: CASSLGTGGVYGYTF. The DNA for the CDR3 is TGTGCCAGCAGCTTAGGGACAGGGGGCGTCTATGGCTACACCTTC.

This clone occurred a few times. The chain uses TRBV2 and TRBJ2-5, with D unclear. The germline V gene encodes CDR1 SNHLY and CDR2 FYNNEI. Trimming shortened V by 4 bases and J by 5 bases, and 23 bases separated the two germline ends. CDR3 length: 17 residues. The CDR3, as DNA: TGTGCCAGCAGTGGTCCACAACACCGCTTCTTGTCGGAGACCCAGTACTTC. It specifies CASSGPQHRFLSETQYF.

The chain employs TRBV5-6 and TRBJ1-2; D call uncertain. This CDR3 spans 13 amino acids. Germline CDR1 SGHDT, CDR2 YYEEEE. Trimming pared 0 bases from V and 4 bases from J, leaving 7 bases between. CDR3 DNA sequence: TGTGCCAGCAGCTTGGGTCCACTCTATGGCTACACCTTC. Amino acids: CASSLGPLYGYTF.

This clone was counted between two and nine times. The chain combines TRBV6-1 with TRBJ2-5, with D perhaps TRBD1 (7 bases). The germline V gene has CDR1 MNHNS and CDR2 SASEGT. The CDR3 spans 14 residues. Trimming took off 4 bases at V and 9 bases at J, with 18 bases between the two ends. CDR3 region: CASSAGQRVWSQYF. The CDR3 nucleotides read TGTGCCAGCAGTGCGGGACAGCGGGTTTGGTCCCAGTACTTC.

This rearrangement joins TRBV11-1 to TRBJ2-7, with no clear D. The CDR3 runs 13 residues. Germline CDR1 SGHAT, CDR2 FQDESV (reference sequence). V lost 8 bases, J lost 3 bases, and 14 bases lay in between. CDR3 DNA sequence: TGTGCCAGCGCCCCGGAGTTAGGCTACGAGCAGTACTTC. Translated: CASAPELGYEQYF.

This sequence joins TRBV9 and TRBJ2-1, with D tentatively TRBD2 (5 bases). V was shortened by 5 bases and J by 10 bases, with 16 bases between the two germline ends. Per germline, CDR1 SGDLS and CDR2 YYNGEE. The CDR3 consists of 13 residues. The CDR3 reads CASRGRRSREQFF. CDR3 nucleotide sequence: TGTGCCAGCAGGGGCCGGAGGAGCAGGGAGCAGTTCTTC.

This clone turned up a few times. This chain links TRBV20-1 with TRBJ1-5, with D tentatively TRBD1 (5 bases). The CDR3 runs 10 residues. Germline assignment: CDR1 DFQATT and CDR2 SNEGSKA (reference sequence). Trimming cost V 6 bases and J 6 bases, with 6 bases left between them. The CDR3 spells CSAGLQPQHF. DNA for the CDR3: TGCAGTGCGGGACTTCAGCCCCAGCATTTT.

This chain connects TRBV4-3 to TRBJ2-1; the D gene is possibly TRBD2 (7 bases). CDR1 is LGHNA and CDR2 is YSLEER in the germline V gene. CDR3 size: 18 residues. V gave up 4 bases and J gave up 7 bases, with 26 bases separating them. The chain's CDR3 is CASSLSRAGAGVSNEQFF. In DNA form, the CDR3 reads TGCGCCAGCAGCCTCTCCCGGGCGGGGGCGGGAGTTTCAAATGAGCAGTTCTTC.

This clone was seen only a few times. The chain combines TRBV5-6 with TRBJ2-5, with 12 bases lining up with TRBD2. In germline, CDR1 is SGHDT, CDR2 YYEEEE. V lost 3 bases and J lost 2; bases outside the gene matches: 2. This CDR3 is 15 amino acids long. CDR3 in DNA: TGTGCCAGCAGCTGGACTAGCGGGACTCAAGAGACCCAGTACTTC. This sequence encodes CASSWTSGTQETQYF. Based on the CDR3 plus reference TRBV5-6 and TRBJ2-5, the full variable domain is DAGVTQSPTHLIKTRGQQVTLRCSPKSGHDTVSWYQQALGQGPQFIFQYYEEEERQRGNFPDRFSGHQFPNYSSELNVNALLLGDSALYLCASSWTSGTQETQYFGPGTRLLVL.

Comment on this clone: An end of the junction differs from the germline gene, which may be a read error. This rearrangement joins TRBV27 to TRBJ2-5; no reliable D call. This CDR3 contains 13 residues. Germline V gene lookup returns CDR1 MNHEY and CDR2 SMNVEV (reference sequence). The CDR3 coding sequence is TGTGCCAGCAGTTCGTACAGCCAAGGGACCCAGTACTTC. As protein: CASSSYSQGTQYF.

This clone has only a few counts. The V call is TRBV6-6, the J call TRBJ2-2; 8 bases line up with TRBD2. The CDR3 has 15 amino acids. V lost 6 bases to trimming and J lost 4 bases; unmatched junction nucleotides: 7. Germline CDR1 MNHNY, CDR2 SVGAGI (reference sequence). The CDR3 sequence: CASSSPGGVTGELFF. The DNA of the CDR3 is TGTGCCAGCAGCTCCCCCGGGGGGGTCACCGGGGAGCTGTTTTTT.

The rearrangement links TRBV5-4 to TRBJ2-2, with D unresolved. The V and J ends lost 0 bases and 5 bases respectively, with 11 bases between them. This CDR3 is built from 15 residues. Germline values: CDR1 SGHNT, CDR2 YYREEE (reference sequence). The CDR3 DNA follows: TGTGCCAGCAGCTTGGTGTCGAGTCTAACCGGGGAGCTGTTTTTT. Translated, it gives CASSLVSSLTGELFF.

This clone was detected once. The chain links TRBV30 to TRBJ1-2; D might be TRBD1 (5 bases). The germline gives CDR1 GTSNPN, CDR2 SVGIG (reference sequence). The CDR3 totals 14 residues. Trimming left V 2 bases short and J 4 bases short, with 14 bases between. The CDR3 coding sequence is TGTGCCTGGAGTCAGGGATTAATGATCTATGGCTACACCTTC. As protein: CAWSQGLMIYGYTF.

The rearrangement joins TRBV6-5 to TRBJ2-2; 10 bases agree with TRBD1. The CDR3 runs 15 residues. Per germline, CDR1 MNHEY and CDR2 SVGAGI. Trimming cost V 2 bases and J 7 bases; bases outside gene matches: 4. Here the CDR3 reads CASSYDRGPIGELFF. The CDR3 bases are TGTGCCAGCAGTTACGACAGGGGGCCAATCGGGGAGCTGTTTTTT.

The CDR3 DNA reads TGCGCCAGCAGCTCCTGGACAGGGAGGGCCGAGACCCAGTACTTC. This codes for CASSSWTGRAETQYF. The chain has TRBV5-1 and TRBJ2-5, with a tentative D call TRBD1 (8 bases). V lost 3 bases, J lost 5 bases, and 17 bases lay in between. CDR3 length: 15 amino acids. Looked up from germline, CDR1 is SGHRS and CDR2 is YFSETQ.